Below, 19 T cell receptor beta chains from the same sample are listed, as sequenced in a study of blood T cell repertoires in COVID-19. The method was immunoSEQ multiplex PCR; TCRdb's version includes in-frame clones alone and lacks a portion of them. The table lists 90,000 to 100,000 clones, 81% of them singletons. The material sequenced was peripheral blood. These receptors originate from a man in his sixties with acute or convalescent COVID-19.

The chain employs TRBV28 and TRBJ2-5, with 8 bases lining up with TRBD2. This CDR3 region has 16 residues. In germline, CDR1 is MDHEN, CDR2 SYDVKM. V dropped 5 bases and J dropped 1; count of bases not matched to a gene: 9. The CDR3 here is CASSQLERGTQETQYF. CDR3 nucleotides: TGTGCCAGCAGTCAGTTAGAGCGGGGGACCCAAGAGACCCAGTACTTC.

V is TRBV9 and J is TRBJ2-1; TRBD2 agrees at 13 bases. In germline, CDR1 is SGDLS, CDR2 YYNGEE. The ends lost 6 bases at V and 2 bases at J; junction bases unmatched: 5. The CDR3 is 16 residues long. Here the CDR3 reads CASTQGTSGAYNEQFF. The CDR3 DNA sequence: TGTGCCAGCACCCAAGGGACTAGCGGGGCCTACAATGAGCAGTTCTTC.

The V and J genes are TRBV2 and TRBJ2-2; 7 nucleotides line up with TRBD1. Germline assignment: CDR1 SNHLY and CDR2 FYNNEI. With 7 bases clipped from V and 3 bases from J, the junction kept 5 bases outside the gene matches. The CDR3 is 14 residues long. CDR3 residues: CASIPDRDTGELFF. CDR3 sequence (DNA): TGTGCCAGCATTCCTGACAGGGACACCGGGGAGCTGTTTTTT.

V gene TRBV30 combines with J gene TRBJ1-6, with 9 bases that match TRBD1. The CDR3 loop spans 16 amino acids. The germline V gene has CDR1 GTSNPN and CDR2 SVGIG (reference sequence). V lost 2 bases, J lost 6 bases, and 8 bases stayed unmatched. DNA of the CDR3: TGTGCCTGGAGTCCGTGGGACAGGGCGGCTAATTCACCCCTCCACTTT. This gives the protein CAWSPWDRAANSPLHF.

This clone was counted a few times. V is TRBV7-8 and J is TRBJ2-7; D unresolved. The CDR3 runs to 13 residues. CDR1 and CDR2 from the germline V gene are SGHVS and FQNEAQ. The V end lost 5 bases, the J end lost 2 bases, and 10 bases lay between the germline ends. CDR3 coding DNA: TGTGCCAGCAGCCCACGCGTCGCCTACGAGCAGTACTTC. Its protein product is CASSPRVAYEQYF.

The chain joins TRBV19 to TRBJ2-6; 7 nucleotides align to TRBD1. CDR3 length: 18 amino acids. Per the germline V gene, CDR1 is LNHDA and CDR2 is SQIVND (reference sequence). V shed 6 bases, J shed 1 base, and the junction held 12 bases outside the gene matches. CDR3 in amino acids: CASRSGTVFWSGANVLTF. For the CDR3, the DNA is TGTGCCAGTAGATCCGGGACAGTGTTTTGGTCTGGGGCCAACGTCCTGACTTTC.

This clone has only one observation. The chain uses TRBV5-5 and TRBJ2-7; 9 bases align to TRBD1. CDR3 length: 16 amino acids. V was pared by 10 bases and J by 1 base, with 15 bases of the junction left unmatched. CDR1 SGHKS and CDR2 YYEKEE come from the germline V gene (reference sequence). This CDR3 is CASLLTQGARSYEQYF. Written as DNA, the CDR3 is TGTGCCTCTCTCCTCACACAGGGGGCTAGGTCCTACGAGCAGTACTTC.

CDR3 in DNA: TGTGCCAGCAGCAAGGGACTAGCGGGGGGAGAGACCCAGTACTTC. It specifies CASSKGLAGGETQYF. The gene calls are TRBV5-4 and TRBJ2-5, with TRBD2 matching 15 bases. Trimming cost V 4 bases and J 4 bases; bases outside gene matches: 2. The CDR3 totals 15 residues. The germline gives CDR1 SGHNT, CDR2 YYREEE (reference sequence).

The DNA for the CDR3 is TGCGCCAGCAGTGCGAGGCGGGGGCCAAGCACAGATACGCAGTATTTT. As protein: CASSARRGPSTDTQYF. The rearrangement links TRBV10-1 to TRBJ2-3; the D gene is possibly TRBD2 (7 bases). The germline gives CDR1 WNHNN, CDR2 SYGVQD (reference sequence). Between the trimmed V and J ends, which lost 4 bases and 0 bases, there was a span of 14 bases. CDR3 length: 16 residues.

V gene TRBV19 combines with J gene TRBJ1-1; 8 nucleotides agree with TRBD1. Germline-derived CDR1 and CDR2 are LNHDA and SQIVND (reference sequence). This CDR3 spans 16 amino acids. Trimming cost V 6 bases and J 1 base; bases outside gene matches: 10. The CDR3 DNA is TGTGCCAGTAGACCCCCCAGGGGGCTGGGGAACACTGAAGCTTTCTTT. This sequence encodes CASRPPRGLGNTEAFF. The whole variable domain, filled in from reference TRBV19 and TRBJ1-1, reads DGGITQSPKYLFRKEGQNVTLSCEQNLNHDAMYWYRQDPGQGLRLIYYSQIVNDFQKGDIAEGYSVSREKKESFPLTVTSAQKNPTAFYLCASRPPRGLGNTEAFFGQGTRLTVV.

V is TRBV5-1 and J is TRBJ2-6, with a weak D call TRBD1 (6 bases). The CDR3 contains 15 residues. The V and J ends lost 4 bases and 2 bases respectively, with 10 bases between them. Germline CDR1 is SGHRS and CDR2 is YFSETQ. CDR3 sequence reads: CASSPQGPGANVLTF. CDR3 coding DNA: TGCGCCAGCAGCCCACAGGGCCCTGGGGCCAACGTCCTGACTTTC.

The chain is built from TRBV12-3 or TRBV12-4 and TRBJ1-2; no clear D. This CDR3 has 13 amino acids. V was trimmed by 6 bases and J by 4 bases, leaving 12 bases between them. Here the CDR3 reads CASSTGLFYGYTF. CDR3 coding DNA: TGTGCCAGCAGCACTGGACTGTTCTATGGCTACACCTTC.

The table lists this clone with a few counts. This chain joins TRBV19 and TRBJ1-6; D gene uncertain. This CDR3 is 14 amino acids long. With 3 bases removed from V and 4 bases from J, the gap between germline ends came to 7 bases. CDR1 LNHDA and CDR2 SQIVND come from the germline V gene (reference sequence). The CDR3 DNA follows: TGTGCCAGTAGTATCCCGGGTTATAATTCACCCCTCCACTTT. This encodes CASSIPGYNSPLHF. Full variable domain (remainder filled in from reference TRBV19 and TRBJ1-6): DGGITQSPKYLFRKEGQNVTLSCEQNLNHDAMYWYRQDPGQGLRLIYYSQIVNDFQKGDIAEGYSVSREKKESFPLTVTSAQKNPTAFYLCASSIPGYNSPLHFGNGTRLTVT.

The chain joins TRBV24-1 to TRBJ1-5; 8 nucleotides align to TRBD1. CDR3 length: 15 residues. V shed 5 bases and J 6 bases; nucleotides not matched to a gene: 8. Germline V gene lookup returns CDR1 KGHDR and CDR2 SFDVKD. DNA for the CDR3: TGTGCCACCAGTGCCCCGACAGGGGATAGTCAGCCCCAGCATTTT. Translating gives CATSAPTGDSQPQHF.

This chain links TRBV11-2 with TRBJ1-1; perhaps TRBD1 as D (6 bases). Germline V gene data show CDR1 as SGHAT and CDR2 as FQNNGV. V was pared by 5 bases and J by 8 bases, with 18 bases between. The CDR3 spans 14 residues. The CDR3, as DNA: TGTGCCAGCAGCGCTTTCAGGGGTTCGGGGGAAGCTTTCTTT. It codes for CASSAFRGSGEAFF.

The CDR3 DNA reads TGTGCCAGCAGTTCCGCGGGGACTTGGGGCGAGCAGTACTTC. Protein sequence: CASSSAGTWGEQYF. The chain employs TRBV11-2 and TRBJ2-7; TRBD2 might be the D (6 bases). Germline V gene data show CDR1 as SGHAT and CDR2 as FQNNGV. This CDR3 is 14 amino acids long. Trimming cost V 6 bases and J 6 bases, with 18 bases left between them.

The chain has TRBV2 and TRBJ1-6; D may be TRBD1 (5 bases). In germline, CDR1 is SNHLY, CDR2 FYNNEI. V lost 4 bases to trimming and J lost 5 bases, with 9 bases between them. There are 14 residues in the CDR3. CDR3 residues: CASSGPGNNSPLHF. For the CDR3, the DNA is TGTGCCAGCAGTGGGCCAGGGAATAATTCACCCCTCCACTTT. Full variable domain (outside the CDR3, taken from reference TRBV2 and TRBJ1-6): EPEVTQTPSHQVTQMGQEVILRCVPISNHLYFYWYRQILGQKVEFLVSFYNNEISEKSEIFDDQFSVERPDGSNFTLKIRSTKLEDSAMYFCASSGPGNNSPLHFGNGTRLTVT.

This clone was seen more than once but under ten times. This sequence joins TRBV9 and TRBJ1-5; TRBD1 agrees at 8 bases. Per germline, CDR1 SGDLS and CDR2 YYNGEE. CDR3 length: 15 amino acids. The V gene end was trimmed by 4 bases and the J gene end by 4 bases; junction bases not matched to a gene: 7. The CDR3 here is CASSTGTGQNQPQHF. The CDR3 DNA follows: TGTGCCAGCAGCACCGGGACAGGTCAGAATCAGCCCCAGCATTTT.

This chain connects TRBV11-3 to TRBJ2-3, with 7 bases matching TRBD2. The CDR3 runs 17 residues. Germline loops: CDR1 SGHNT, CDR2 YENEEA. The junction had 11 bases not matched to a gene; V was cut back by 5 bases and J by 0 bases. The CDR3 is CASSPPAGGGSTDTQYF. In nucleotides, the CDR3 is TGTGCCAGCAGCCCGCCGGCGGGCGGGGGTAGCACAGATACGCAGTATTTT. Based on the CDR3 plus reference TRBV11-3 and TRBJ2-3, the full variable domain is EAGVVQSPRYKIIEKKQPVAFWCNPISGHNTLYWYLQNLGQGPELLIRYENEEAVDDSQLPKDRFSAERLKGVDSTLKIQPAELGDSAVYLCASSPPAGGGSTDTQYFGPGTRLTVL.